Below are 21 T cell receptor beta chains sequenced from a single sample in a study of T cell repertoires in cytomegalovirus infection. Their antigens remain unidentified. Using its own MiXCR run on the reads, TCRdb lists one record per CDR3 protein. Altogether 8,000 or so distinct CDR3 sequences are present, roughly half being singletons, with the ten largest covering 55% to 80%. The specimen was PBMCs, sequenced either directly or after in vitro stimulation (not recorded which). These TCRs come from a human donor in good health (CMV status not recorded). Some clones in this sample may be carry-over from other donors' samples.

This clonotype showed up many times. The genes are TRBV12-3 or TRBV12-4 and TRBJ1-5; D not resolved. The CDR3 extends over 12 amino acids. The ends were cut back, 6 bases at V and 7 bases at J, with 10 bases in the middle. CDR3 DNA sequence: TGTGCCAGCAGGGTAGTCGGACAGCCCCAGCATTTT. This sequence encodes CASRVVGQPQHF.

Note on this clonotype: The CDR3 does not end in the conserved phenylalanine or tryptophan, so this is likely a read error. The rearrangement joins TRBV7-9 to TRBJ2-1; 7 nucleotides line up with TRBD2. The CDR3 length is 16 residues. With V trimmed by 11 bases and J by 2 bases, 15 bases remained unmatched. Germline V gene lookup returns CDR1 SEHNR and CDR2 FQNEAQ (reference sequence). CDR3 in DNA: TGTGCCCTCAGCTTGTTGGGACTATCCACCTACAATGAGCAGTTCGTC. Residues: CALSLLGLSTYNEQFV.

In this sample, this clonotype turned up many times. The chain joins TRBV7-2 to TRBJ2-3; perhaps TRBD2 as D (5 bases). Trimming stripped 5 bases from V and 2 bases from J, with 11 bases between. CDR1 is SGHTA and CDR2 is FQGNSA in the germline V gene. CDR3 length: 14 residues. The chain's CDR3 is CASSRGRFTDTQYF. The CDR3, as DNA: TGTGCCAGCAGCCGGGGAAGGTTCACAGATACGCAGTATTTT.

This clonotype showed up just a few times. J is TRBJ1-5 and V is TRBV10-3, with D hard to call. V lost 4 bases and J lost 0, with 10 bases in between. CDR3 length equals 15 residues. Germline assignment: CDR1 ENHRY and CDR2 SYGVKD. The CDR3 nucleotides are TGTGCCATCAGTGTAGGAGACAATAGCAATCAGCCCCAGCATTTT. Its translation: CAISVGDNSNQPQHF.

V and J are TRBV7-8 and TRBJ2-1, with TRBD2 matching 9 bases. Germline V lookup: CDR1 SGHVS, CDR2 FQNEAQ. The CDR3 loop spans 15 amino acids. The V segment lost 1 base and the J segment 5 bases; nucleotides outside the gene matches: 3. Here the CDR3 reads CASSLGSGSHNEQFF. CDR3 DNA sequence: TGTGCCAGCAGCTTAGGTAGCGGGAGCCACAATGAGCAGTTCTTC.

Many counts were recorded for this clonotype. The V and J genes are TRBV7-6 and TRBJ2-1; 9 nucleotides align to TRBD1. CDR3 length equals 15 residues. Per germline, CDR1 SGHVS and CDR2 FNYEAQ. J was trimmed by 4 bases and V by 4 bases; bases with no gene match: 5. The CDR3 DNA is TGTGCCAGCAGCTCCGGGACAGGGCCTTACAATGAGCAGTTCTTC. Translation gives CASSSGTGPYNEQFF. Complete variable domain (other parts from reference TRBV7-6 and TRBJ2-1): GAGVSQSPRYKVTKRGQDVALRCDPISGHVSLYWYRQALGQGPEFLTYFNYEAQQDKSGLPNDRFSAERPEGSISTLTIQRTEQRDSAMYRCASSSGTGPYNEQFFGPGTRLTVL.

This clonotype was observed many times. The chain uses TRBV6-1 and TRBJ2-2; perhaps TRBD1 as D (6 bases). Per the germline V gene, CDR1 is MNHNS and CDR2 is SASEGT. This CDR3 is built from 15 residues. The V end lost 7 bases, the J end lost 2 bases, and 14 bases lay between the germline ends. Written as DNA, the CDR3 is TGTGCCAGCAATCTACAGGGTCCCAACACCGGGGAGCTGTTTTTT. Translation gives CASNLQGPNTGELFF.

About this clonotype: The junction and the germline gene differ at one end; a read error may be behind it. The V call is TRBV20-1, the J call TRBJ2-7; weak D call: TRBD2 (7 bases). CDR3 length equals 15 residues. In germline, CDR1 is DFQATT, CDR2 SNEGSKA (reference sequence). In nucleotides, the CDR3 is TGCAGGGCTAGAGGGGGGGAGGTCCTCTCCTACGATCAGTCCTTC. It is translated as CRARGGEVLSYDQSF.

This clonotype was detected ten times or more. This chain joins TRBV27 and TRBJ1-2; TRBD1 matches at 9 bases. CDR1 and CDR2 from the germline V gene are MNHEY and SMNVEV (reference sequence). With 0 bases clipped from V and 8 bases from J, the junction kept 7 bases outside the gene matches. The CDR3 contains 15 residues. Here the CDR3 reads CASSLSGQGDGGYTF. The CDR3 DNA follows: TGTGCCAGCAGTTTATCGGGACAGGGAGATGGAGGCTACACCTTC.

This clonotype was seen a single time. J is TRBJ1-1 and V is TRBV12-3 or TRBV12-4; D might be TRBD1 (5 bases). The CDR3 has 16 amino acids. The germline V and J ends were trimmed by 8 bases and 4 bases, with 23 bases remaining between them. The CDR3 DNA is TGTGCCAGCGGCCCCAGGGTTTCCAAGCAGGGCACTGAAGCTTTCTTT. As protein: CASGPRVSKQGTEAFF.

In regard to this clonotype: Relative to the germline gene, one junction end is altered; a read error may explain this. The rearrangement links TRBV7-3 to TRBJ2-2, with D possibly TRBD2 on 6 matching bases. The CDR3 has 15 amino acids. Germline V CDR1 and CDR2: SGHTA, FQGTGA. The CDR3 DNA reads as TGTGACAGCAGCTTACTGGGGGGTAACACCTGGGAGCGGTTTTTT. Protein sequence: CDSSLLGGNTWERFF.

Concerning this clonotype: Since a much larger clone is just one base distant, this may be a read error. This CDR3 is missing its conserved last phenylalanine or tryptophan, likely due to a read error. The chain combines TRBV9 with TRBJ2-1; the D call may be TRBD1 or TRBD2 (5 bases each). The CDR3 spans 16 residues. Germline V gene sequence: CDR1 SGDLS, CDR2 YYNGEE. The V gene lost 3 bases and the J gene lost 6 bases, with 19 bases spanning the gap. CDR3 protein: CASSAVVPGPLNEQFL. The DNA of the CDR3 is TGTGCCAGCAGCGCAGTAGTACCGGGACCTCTCAATGAGCAGTTCTTA.

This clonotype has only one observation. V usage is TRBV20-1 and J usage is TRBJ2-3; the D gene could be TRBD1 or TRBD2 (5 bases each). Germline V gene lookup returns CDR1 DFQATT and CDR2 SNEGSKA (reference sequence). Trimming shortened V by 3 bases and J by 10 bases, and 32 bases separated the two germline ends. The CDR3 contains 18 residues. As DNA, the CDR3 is TGCAGTGCTAGGCGACTACCATCGCAAGGGAGCACACAGGATCCGCAGTATTTT. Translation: CSARRLPSQGSTQDPQYF.

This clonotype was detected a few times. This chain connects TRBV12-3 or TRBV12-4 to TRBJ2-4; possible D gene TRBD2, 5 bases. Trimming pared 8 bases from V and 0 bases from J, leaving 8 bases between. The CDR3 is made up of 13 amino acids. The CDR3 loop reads CASEGEAKNIQYF. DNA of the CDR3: TGTGCCAGCGAGGGAGAAGCCAAAAACATTCAGTACTTC.

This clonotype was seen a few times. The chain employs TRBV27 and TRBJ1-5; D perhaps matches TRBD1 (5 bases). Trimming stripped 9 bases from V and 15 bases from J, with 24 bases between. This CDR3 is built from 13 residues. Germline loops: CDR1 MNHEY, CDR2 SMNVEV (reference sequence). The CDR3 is CARSAGSGQPTHF. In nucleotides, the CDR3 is TGTGCCAGAAGTGCAGGGTCTGGGCAGCCCACGCATTTT.

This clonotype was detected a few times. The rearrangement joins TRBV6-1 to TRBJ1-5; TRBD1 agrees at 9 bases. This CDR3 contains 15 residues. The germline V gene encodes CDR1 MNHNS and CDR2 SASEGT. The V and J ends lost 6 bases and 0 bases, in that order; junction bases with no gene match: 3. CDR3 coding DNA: TGTGCCAGCAGCCTGACAGGGGGTAGCAATCAGCCCCAGCATTTT. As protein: CASSLTGGSNQPQHF.

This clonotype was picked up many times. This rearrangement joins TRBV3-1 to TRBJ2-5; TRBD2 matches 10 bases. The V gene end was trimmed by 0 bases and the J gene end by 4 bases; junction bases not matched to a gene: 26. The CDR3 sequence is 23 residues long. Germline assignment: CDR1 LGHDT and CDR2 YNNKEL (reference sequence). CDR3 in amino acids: CASSQETVWLSPGLAPRAETQYF. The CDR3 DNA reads TGTGCCAGCAGCCAAGAAACAGTCTGGCTTTCCCCGGGACTAGCGCCGAGGGCAGAGACCCAGTACTTC.

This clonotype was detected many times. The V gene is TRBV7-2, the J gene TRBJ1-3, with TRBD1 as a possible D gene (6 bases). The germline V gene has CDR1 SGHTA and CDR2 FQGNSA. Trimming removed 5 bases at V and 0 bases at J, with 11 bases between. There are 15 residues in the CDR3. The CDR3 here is CASSPTGISGNTIYF. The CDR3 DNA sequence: TGTGCCAGCAGCCCAACAGGGATCTCTGGAAACACCATATATTTT.

The CDR3 nucleotides are TGTGCCACGGACGAAAAGGCCTCACCTTCCTACGAGCAGTACTTC. Translation gives CATDEKASPSYEQYF. The chain combines TRBV6-5 with TRBJ2-7; the D is unclear. CDR3 length equals 15 residues. CDR1 is MNHEY, CDR2 SVGAGI, per germline. The V end lost 10 bases, the J end lost 1 base, and 20 bases lay between the germline ends.

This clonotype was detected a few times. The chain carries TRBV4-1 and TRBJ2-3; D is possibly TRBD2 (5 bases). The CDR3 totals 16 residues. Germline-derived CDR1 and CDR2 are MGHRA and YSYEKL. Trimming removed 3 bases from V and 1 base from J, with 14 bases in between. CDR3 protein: CASSQSTAEGTDTQYF. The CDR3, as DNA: TGCGCCAGCAGCCAGAGTACAGCGGAAGGCACAGATACGCAGTATTTT.

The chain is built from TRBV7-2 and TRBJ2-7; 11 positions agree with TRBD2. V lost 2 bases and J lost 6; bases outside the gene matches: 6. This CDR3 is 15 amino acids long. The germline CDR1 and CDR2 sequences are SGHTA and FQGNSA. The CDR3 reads CASSLKLAGEFEQYF. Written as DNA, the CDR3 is TGTGCCAGCAGCTTAAAACTAGCGGGGGAATTCGAGCAGTACTTC.